This T cell receptor beta chain emerged from a study of cytomegalovirus exposure and HLA in healthy donors. Study results and limitations: Exclusion applied to some V segments, including TRBV6-2 and TRBV6-3, as they were indistinguishable.

Note on this clone: No antigen is known for it.

The trim removed 6 bases at V and 9 bases at J, leaving 6 bases unmatched. CDR3 length equals 14 residues. Germline CDR1 is MNHEY and CDR2 is SMNVEV (reference sequence). PCR employed 60 Vbeta and 13 Jbeta primers. The repertoire was sequenced with immunoSEQ multiplex PCR; TCRdb's copy has only in-frame clones and lacks some. The table includes roughly 88,000 clones, around 70% detected once. Sequenced: PBMCs. The sequence came from a man in his fifties in good health and CMV-seronegative. The genes are TRBV27 and TRBJ2-1, with 12 bases identical to TRBD2. CDR3: CASRVLAGGSEQFF. The CDR3 DNA is TGTGCCAGCAGAGTCCTAGCGGGGGGGAGTGAGCAGTTCTTC.